This T cell receptor (beta chain) was obtained from a study of siplizumab effects on memory and regulatory T cells. Some clones are missing from TCRdb's copy, which holds only in-frame ones; the method was immunoSEQ multiplex PCR. The sample holds approximately 98,000 clones; just under 95% are singletons and the top ten take about 1.5%. V gave up 6 bases and J gave up 1 base, with 9 bases separating them. The CDR3 is 14 residues long. The germline gives CDR1 SGHAT, CDR2 FQNNGV. Notes on the study in general: Naive T cells apparently outstripped memory cells in diversity and seemed major alloresponse contributors.

Turning to this clone: The antigen is not known.

This clonotype was sampled from a human donor in good health. The sequencing sample was made of non-Treg CD4+ T cells sorted from blood. V usage is TRBV11-2 and J usage is TRBJ2-2; D uncertain. The DNA for the CDR3 is TGTGCCAGCAGGCGACCGGGGAACACCGGGGAGCTGTTTTTT. It is translated as CASRRPGNTGELFF.